This T cell receptor (beta chain) is drawn from a study of T cell changes during pregnancy in multiple sclerosis. This clone was detected once. The data were produced by immunoSEQ multiplex PCR, yet TCRdb's version contains in-frame clones alone and is incomplete. The repertoire includes 65,000 to 80,000 clones, just over 90% of them detected once, and under 3% sits in the top ten. Germline V gene data show CDR1 as SEHNR and CDR2 as FQNEAQ (reference sequence). The CDR3 contains 14 residues. Trimming cost V 5 bases and J 1 base, with 11 bases left between them. The clonotype was recovered from a female donor with multiple sclerosis, enrolled in a pregnancy study. Sequences were derived from peripheral blood, sampled in the second trimester of pregnancy. V and J are TRBV7-9 and TRBJ1-1; D ambiguous. In nucleotides, the CDR3 is TGTGCCAGCAGCGAAATCGGGTCGAACACTGAAGCTTTCTTT. Translated: CASSEIGSNTEAFF.